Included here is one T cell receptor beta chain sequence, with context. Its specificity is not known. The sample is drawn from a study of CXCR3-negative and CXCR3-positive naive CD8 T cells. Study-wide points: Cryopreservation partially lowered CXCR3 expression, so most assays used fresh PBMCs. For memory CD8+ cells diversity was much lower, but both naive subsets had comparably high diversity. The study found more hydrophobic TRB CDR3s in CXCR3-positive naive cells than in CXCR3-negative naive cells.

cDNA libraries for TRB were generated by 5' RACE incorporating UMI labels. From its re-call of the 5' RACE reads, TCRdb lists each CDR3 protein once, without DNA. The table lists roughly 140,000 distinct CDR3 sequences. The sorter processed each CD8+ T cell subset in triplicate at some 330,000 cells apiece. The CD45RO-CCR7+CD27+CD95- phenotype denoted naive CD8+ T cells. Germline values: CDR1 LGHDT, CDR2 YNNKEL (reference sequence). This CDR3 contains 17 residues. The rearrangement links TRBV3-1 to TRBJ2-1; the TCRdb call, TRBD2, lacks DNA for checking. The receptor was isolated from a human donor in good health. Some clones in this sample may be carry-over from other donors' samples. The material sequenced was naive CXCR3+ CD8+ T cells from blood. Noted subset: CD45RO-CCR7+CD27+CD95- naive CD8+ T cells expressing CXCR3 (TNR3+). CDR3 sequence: CASSGGLAGSSYNEQFF.